This T cell receptor beta chain was profiled in a study of regulatory T cells in long-lasting Graves disease. Study at large: Those Graves' patients who were newly diagnosed had been on antithyroid drugs under 3 months.

Study-level points and caveats: Sharing of public clonotypes was greater in persistent patients (around 2,500) than in new patients (more than 900). Sample size, which was small, may have reduced accuracy. Preferential use of TRBV28, TRBJ1-2 and TRBJ2-5 was seen in persistent disease.

V lost 6 bases and J lost 0, with 11 bases in between. The CDR3 spans 13 residues. The V gene's germline CDR1 is DFQATT and CDR2 SNEGSKA (reference sequence). Construction of TCR beta libraries relied on iRepertoire HTBI primers and on Arm-PCR targeting CDR3 regions. From the multiplex PCR reads, TCRdb called clonotypes with MiXCR, one entry per CDR3 protein. The sample includes more than 450,000 distinct CDR3 sequences, around 12% of them seen just once. Sample time point: newly diagnosed GD, antithyroid drugs for less than 3 months. Researchers made the TCR library from RNA that was extracted from PBMCs. On this clonotype itself: Antigen unknown.

These same data were also listed under a study on T cells in Graves' hyperthyroidism and ophthalmopathy.

The chain is built from TRBV20-1 and TRBJ1-1; D is ambiguous. The TCR comes from a woman in her 30s with Graves disease. Source: peripheral blood mononuclear cells (PBMCs), taken at new diagnosis, from a patient treated with antithyroid drugs. CDR3 coding DNA: TGCAGTGCACCAATGCAGATGAACACTGAAGCTTTCTTT. Protein: CSAPMQMNTEAFF.